The clone carrying this T cell receptor (beta chain) was counted a single time. What it binds is not known. Profiling relied on immunoSEQ multiplex PCR, and the TCRdb table lists in-frame clones only, not all of them. The table records tens of thousands of clones, around 82% of them present only once. The data originate from a study of a mutant IDH1 vaccine in newly diagnosed glioma. Trimming left V 5 bases short and J 9 bases short, with 14 bases between. The CDR3 length is 14 residues. Germline assignment: CDR1 MNHEY and CDR2 SVGAGI. Documented time point: week 5, during vaccination. Each vaccine dose was 300 ug of mutant IDH1 20-mer peptide, with topical imiquimod.

This TCR was sampled from a man in his forties or fifties with glioma. This sample comprised PBMCs, obtained from a glioma patient whose treatment included an IDH1 peptide vaccine. The chain employs TRBV6-5 and TRBJ1-6; unclear D gene. CDR3 sequence: CASSLGRFGSPLHF. CDR3 coding DNA: TGTGCCAGCAGTCTCGGACGTTTCGGTTCACCCCTCCACTTT.